The sequence of this T cell receptor (beta chain) was determined in a study of response to subunit inactivated influenza vaccine. This clonotype turned up a few times. Germline trimming cut 3 bases from V and 4 bases from J; bases unmatched to any gene: 8. Germline loops: CDR1 LGHNA, CDR2 YSLEER. The length of the CDR3 is 15 residues. TCRdb reprocessed the RT-PCR reads via MiXCR and lists one record per CDR3 protein. This sample has hundreds of thousands of distinct CDR3 sequences, with roughly 27% found just once. This receptor was identified in a middle-aged man who received an inactivated influenza vaccine. The genes are TRBV4-3 and TRBJ1-2, with 7 bases fitting TRBD1. This material consisted of CD4+ T cells sorted from PBMCs, taken about 5 days after vaccination. The CDR3 protein is CASSQDRFSSYGYTF. The CDR3 nucleotides are TGCGCCAGCAGCCAGGACAGGTTTTCCTCCTATGGCTACACCTTC.